What follows are 3 T cell receptor beta chains derived from one specimen sequenced in a study of cytomegalovirus exposure and HLA in healthy donors. Sequenced by immunoSEQ multiplex PCR; TCRdb stores in-frame clones only, minus some. The data contain 160,000 or so clones, 88% of them singletons. Sequencing was performed on PBMCs. All receptors derive from a man aged 18 to 35 in good health and CMV-seronegative.

The chain has TRBV2 and TRBJ1-1, with TRBD1 matching 7 bases. This CDR3 region has 15 residues. Trimming at V came to 4 bases and at J to 2 bases, leaving 7 bases not matched to a gene. Per the germline V gene, CDR1 is SNHLY and CDR2 is FYNNEI. The CDR3, as DNA: TGTGCCAGCAGTGGGATGGGACAGTCTAACACTGAAGCTTTCTTT. Amino acids: CASSGMGQSNTEAFF.

CDR3 loop: CASSDLGDSTDTQYF. In nucleotides, the CDR3 is TGCGCCAGCAGCGATCTCGGAGATAGCACAGATACGCAGTATTTT. The chain joins TRBV5-1 to TRBJ2-3; D is undetermined. In germline, CDR1 is SGHRS, CDR2 YFSETQ. This CDR3 comprises 15 residues. Trimming shortened V by 4 bases and J by 0 bases, and 12 bases separated the two germline ends. Looking up the rest from reference TRBV5-1 and TRBJ2-3 gives the full variable domain: KAGVTQTPRYLIKTRGQQVTLSCSPISGHRSVSWYQQTPGQGLQFLFEYFSETQRNKGNFPGRFSGRQFSNSRSEMNVSTLELGDSALYLCASSDLGDSTDTQYFGPGTRLTVL.

In DNA, the CDR3 is TGTGCCAGCAGTCCCCTCGGTAATGAAAAACTGTTTTTT. It is translated as CASSPLGNEKLFF. The chain employs TRBV27 and TRBJ1-4; no clear D gene. V lost 5 bases to trimming and J lost 4 bases, with 8 bases between them. Germline CDR1 MNHEY, CDR2 SMNVEV (reference sequence). This CDR3 has 13 residues.